This TCR beta chain is drawn from a study of shared clonotypes between healthy human individuals. Findings and limits, study-wide: Sharing across four donors was highest in naive CD4 (roughly 5%) and lowest in memory CD8 (0.4%).

V gave up 3 bases and J gave up 4 bases; unmatched junction bases: 7. This CDR3 comprises 16 residues. Germline CDR1 is LGHNA and CDR2 is YNFKEQ. Turning to this clone: Its antigen is unidentified.

The repertoire was sequenced with immunoSEQ multiplex PCR; TCRdb's copy has only in-frame clones and lacks some. This table holds about 1.1 million clones, 60% to 85% found once. Sequencing was performed on memory CD4+ T cells from PBMCs. Subset denoted: CD45RA-negative fraction. V is TRBV4-2 and J is TRBJ2-7; 12 nucleotides agree with TRBD2. This sequence was found in a man between 18 and 29 years old in good health. Some clones in this sample may be carry-over from other donors' samples. DNA of the CDR3: TGTGCCAGCAGCCAGCCGGGACTAGCGGGCCTTTACGAGCAGTACTTC. Its protein product is CASSQPGLAGLYEQYF.